Each of the 25 T cell receptor beta chains below was sequenced from the same sample in a study of long-term antiretroviral therapy in people with HIV. This was the immunoSEQ v3.0 assay at survey level. Sequencing was performed with immunoSEQ multiplex PCR; in TCRdb, only in-frame clones are kept and a portion is missing. The profile shows under 25,000 clones, more than 75% of them singletons. Material: unsorted PBMCs, obtained 0.5 years after starting antiretroviral therapy. The receptors stem from a woman aged 40 to 49 with HIV.

V usage is TRBV2 and J usage is TRBJ2-2; 9 bases map to TRBD1. This CDR3 spans 16 amino acids. Germline CDR1 is SNHLY and CDR2 is FYNNEI. Germline trimming cut 0 bases from V and 7 bases from J; bases unmatched to any gene: 6. The DNA for the CDR3 is TGTGCCAGCAGTGAAGCCCGGACAGGGGTTATCGGGGAGCTGTTTTTT. It encodes CASSEARTGVIGELFF.

V gene TRBV6-5 combines with J gene TRBJ2-5; D uncertain. The CDR3 runs 13 residues. Germline lookup yields CDR1 MNHEY and CDR2 SVGAGI. Trimming pared 5 bases from V and 5 bases from J, leaving 12 bases between. The DNA of the CDR3 is TGTGCCAGCAGTACATACTACGGGGAGACCCAGTACTTC. Translation: CASSTYYGETQYF.

This clone was observed a few times. The chain combines TRBV7-9 with TRBJ1-2; D not certain. V was trimmed by 2 bases and J by 8 bases, leaving 12 bases between them. Germline values: CDR1 SEHNR, CDR2 FQNEAQ (reference sequence). The CDR3 runs 13 residues. CDR3 residues: CASSLYTARGYTF. CDR3 nucleotides: TGTGCCAGCAGCTTATATACCGCAAGGGGCTACACCTTC.

The chain joins TRBV19 to TRBJ2-3, with TRBD2 identical over 14 bases. Unmatched junction bases numbered 15, after V lost 2 bases and J lost 11 bases. Germline-derived CDR1 and CDR2 are LNHDA and SQIVND (reference sequence). The CDR3 runs to 18 residues. This CDR3 reads CASSIRTVGLAGGGRQYF. In nucleotides, the CDR3 is TGTGCCAGTAGTATAAGAACAGTTGGACTAGCGGGGGGTGGTAGGCAGTATTTT.

The chain is built from TRBV19 and TRBJ1-5, with D possibly being TRBD1 (5 bases). This CDR3 comprises 16 residues. Trimming stripped 1 base from V and 7 bases from J, with 17 bases between. CDR1 and CDR2 from the germline V gene are LNHDA and SQIVND (reference sequence). CDR3 amino acids: CASSIAIEGLRQPQHF. DNA of the CDR3: TGTGCCAGTAGTATAGCTATAGAGGGGTTGAGGCAGCCCCAGCATTTT.

This clone was detected only a few times. V usage is TRBV19 and J usage is TRBJ1-2; weak D call: TRBD1 (5 bases). CDR1 and CDR2 from the germline V gene are LNHDA and SQIVND (reference sequence). Trimming left V 9 bases short and J 2 bases short, with 10 bases between. The CDR3 has 12 residues. The DNA for the CDR3 is TGTGCCAGCTCCGGACACAACTATGGCTACACCTTC. It is translated as CASSGHNYGYTF.

This clone is labeled medium-sized. The chain recombines TRBV29-1 with TRBJ2-7; perhaps TRBD1 as D (5 bases). CDR3 length: 14 amino acids. V gave up 5 bases and J gave up 5 bases, with 19 bases separating them. Germline V lookup: CDR1 SQVTM, CDR2 ANQGSEA. The chain's CDR3 is CSVHGALGRDEQYF. Here the CDR3 DNA reads TGCAGCGTTCATGGGGCCTTGGGAAGGGACGAGCAGTACTTC.

The sample holds a few counts of this clone. The rearrangement links TRBV2 to TRBJ2-4; D may be TRBD1 or TRBD2 (5 bases each). This CDR3 is 12 amino acids long. Between the trimmed V and J ends, which lost 6 bases and 9 bases, there was a span of 12 bases. CDR1 SNHLY and CDR2 FYNNEI come from the germline V gene. The CDR3 nucleotides are TGTGCCAGCAGCCACAAGGGGAGCATTCAGTACTTC. As protein: CASSHKGSIQYF.

This clone was counted a single time. The chain carries TRBV4-2 and TRBJ1-4; D gene uncertain. The CDR3 is made up of 14 amino acids. The V end lost 7 bases, the J end lost 4 bases, and 13 bases lay between the germline ends. Looked up from germline, CDR1 is LGHNA and CDR2 is YNFKEQ. CDR3 nucleotides: TGTGCCAGCACGGAACGATTGGATAATGAAAAACTGTTTTTT. This gives the protein CASTERLDNEKLFF.

The chain recombines TRBV10-3 with TRBJ1-3; TRBD1 agrees at 10 bases. Germline assignment: CDR1 ENHRY and CDR2 SYGVKD. The CDR3 spans 17 residues. Germline trimming cut 4 bases from V and 3 bases from J; bases unmatched to any gene: 9. The CDR3, as DNA: TGTGCCATCAGTGGTCGGGACAGGGGCAAGGGTGGAAACACCATATATTTT. Protein product: CAISGRDRGKGGNTIYF.

Only a few counts were recorded for this clone. The chain is built from TRBV7-9 and TRBJ1-4; D is possibly TRBD1 (5 bases). The germline CDR1 and CDR2 sequences are SEHNR and FQNEAQ (reference sequence). The CDR3 is made up of 13 amino acids. V was pared by 5 bases and J by 8 bases, with 12 bases between. The CDR3 is CASSLGGSEKLFF. The CDR3 bases are TGTGCCAGCAGCCTGGGGGGTAGCGAAAAACTGTTTTTT.

The rearrangement joins TRBV4-3 to TRBJ2-1; D is tentatively TRBD1 or TRBD2 (5 bases each). Trimming took off 1 base at V and 9 bases at J, with 19 bases between the two ends. Germline V gene lookup returns CDR1 LGHNA and CDR2 YSLEER. This CDR3 contains 16 residues. The CDR3 region is CASSQVSGGVVGEQFF. CDR3 bases: TGCGCCAGCAGCCAAGTTTCTGGGGGAGTAGTGGGTGAGCAGTTCTTC.

The chain is built from TRBV19 and TRBJ2-5; D is undetermined. CDR3 length equals 15 residues. V was trimmed by 0 bases and J by 2 bases, leaving 10 bases between them. From germline, CDR1 is LNHDA and CDR2 SQIVND (reference sequence). CDR3 bases: TGTGCCAGTAGTATAGATGGCAGATCTCAAGAGACCCAGTACTTC. Its protein is CASSIDGRSQETQYF.

The chain uses TRBV5-1 and TRBJ2-7; 10 nucleotides agree with TRBD2. Germline V gene data show CDR1 as SGHRS and CDR2 as YFSETQ. This CDR3 is 14 amino acids long. J was trimmed by 2 bases and V by 2 bases; bases with no gene match: 1. In DNA form, the CDR3 reads TGCGCCAGCAGCTTTAGCGGGGGGACCTACGAGCAGTACTTC. It specifies CASSFSGGTYEQYF.

This chain joins TRBV7-3 and TRBJ2-1, with 10 bases identical to TRBD2. The length of the CDR3 is 17 residues. V trimming: 5 bases; J trimming: 9 bases; junction bases outside the gene matches: 16. Looked up from germline, CDR1 is SGHTA and CDR2 is FQGTGA. The CDR3: CASSRAERGGLFGEQFF. The CDR3 DNA is TGTGCCAGCAGCCGGGCGGAGCGGGGGGGCCTATTCGGTGAGCAGTTCTTC. Full variable domain (rest looked up from reference TRBV7-3 and TRBJ2-1): GAGVSQTPSNKVTEKGKYVELRCDPISGHTALYWYRQSLGQGPEFLIYFQGTGAADDSGLPNDRFFAVRPEGSVSTLKIQRTERGDSAVYLCASSRAERGGLFGEQFFGPGTRLTVL.

The chain combines TRBV6-6 with TRBJ1-5; the D gene is possibly TRBD1 (5 bases). V lost 2 bases and J lost 3, with 11 bases in between. The CDR3 has 15 amino acids. Germline-derived CDR1 and CDR2 are MNHNY and SVGAGI (reference sequence). DNA of the CDR3: TGTGCCAGCAGTTACGGGGACCCAATCAATCAGCCCCAGCATTTT. It translates to CASSYGDPINQPQHF.

The V and J genes are TRBV7-3 and TRBJ2-3; D is possibly TRBD1 (6 bases). The ends were cut back, 3 bases at V and 0 bases at J, with 13 bases in the middle. CDR1 is SGHTA, CDR2 FQGTGA, per germline. The CDR3 sequence is 16 residues long. DNA for the CDR3: TGTGCCAGCAGCTTGACCGGGACACCTAGCACAGATACGCAGTATTTT. It is translated as CASSLTGTPSTDTQYF.

The rearrangement joins TRBV2 to TRBJ2-5; 12 nucleotides align to TRBD2. The germline gives CDR1 SNHLY, CDR2 FYNNEI. After removal of 4 bases from V and 7 bases from J, the junction contained 13 bases not matched to a gene. The CDR3 is made up of 17 amino acids. The CDR3 DNA sequence: TGTGCCAGCAGTGCCCTGACTAGCGGGGGCTTTTATGGGACCCAGTACTTC. Its protein product is CASSALTSGGFYGTQYF.

J is TRBJ2-5 and V is TRBV9, with 8 positions matching TRBD1. This CDR3 is built from 15 residues. The trim removed 0 bases at V and 1 base at J, leaving 2 bases unmatched. The V gene's germline CDR1 is SGDLS and CDR2 YYNGEE. The CDR3 loop reads CASSVEGQAQETQYF. DNA of the CDR3: TGTGCCAGCAGCGTAGAGGGACAGGCCCAAGAGACCCAGTACTTC.

V gene TRBV4-1 combines with J gene TRBJ2-3; D not certain. V gave up 0 bases and J gave up 3 bases, with 10 bases separating them. Germline loops: CDR1 MGHRA, CDR2 YSYEKL. This CDR3 spans 15 amino acids. The CDR3 here is CASSQERRLTDTQYF. The CDR3 DNA sequence: TGCGCCAGCAGCCAAGAAAGGCGTCTAACAGATACGCAGTATTTT.

The rearrangement links TRBV9 to TRBJ2-7, with 8 bases that match TRBD1. The CDR3 sequence is 12 residues long. V lost 5 bases to trimming and J lost 5 bases; unmatched junction nucleotides: 3. Germline-derived CDR1 and CDR2 are SGDLS and YYNGEE. CDR3 in DNA: TGTGCCAGCAGTGGACAGGGAGACGAGCAGTACTTC. This translates into CASSGQGDEQYF.

V and J are TRBV5-3 and TRBJ1-1; D is unclear. TRBV5-3 is treated as an ORF (open reading frame) with a function not yet certain. Trimming took 6 bases from V and 2 from J, leaving 11 bases between them. The CDR3 spans 13 residues. CDR3 coding DNA: TGTGCCAGAATCCACCCGGGCAACACTGAAGCTTTCTTT. Residues: CARIHPGNTEAFF.

This chain links TRBV9 with TRBJ1-6; D perhaps matches TRBD1 (5 bases). The CDR3 is made up of 16 amino acids. V lost 4 bases and J 7 bases, leaving 18 bases between the germline ends. The germline V gene has CDR1 SGDLS and CDR2 YYNGEE. In DNA, the CDR3 is TGTGCCAGCAGCAGGTTACGGGACCCTGGGAATTCACCCCTCCACTTT. Its translation is CASSRLRDPGNSPLHF.

The V and J genes are TRBV5-5 and TRBJ2-7; no firm D call. The ends were cut back, 3 bases at V and 4 bases at J, with 17 bases in the middle. The CDR3 runs 15 residues. Germline CDR1 and CDR2: SGHKS and YYEKEE (reference sequence). The CDR3 bases are TGTGCCAGCAGCTACACCGTTAAAGCCGAATACGAGCAGTACTTC. Translated, it gives CASSYTVKAEYEQYF.

V is TRBV13 and J is TRBJ1-5; 7 nucleotides agree with TRBD1. This CDR3 comprises 16 residues. V shed 3 bases, J shed 0 bases, and the junction held 5 bases outside the gene matches. CDR1 is PRHDT and CDR2 is FYEKMQ in the germline V gene (reference sequence). CDR3 protein: CASSLGQGVSNQPQHF. CDR3 nucleotide sequence: TGTGCCAGCAGCTTGGGGCAGGGGGTTAGCAATCAGCCCCAGCATTTT.